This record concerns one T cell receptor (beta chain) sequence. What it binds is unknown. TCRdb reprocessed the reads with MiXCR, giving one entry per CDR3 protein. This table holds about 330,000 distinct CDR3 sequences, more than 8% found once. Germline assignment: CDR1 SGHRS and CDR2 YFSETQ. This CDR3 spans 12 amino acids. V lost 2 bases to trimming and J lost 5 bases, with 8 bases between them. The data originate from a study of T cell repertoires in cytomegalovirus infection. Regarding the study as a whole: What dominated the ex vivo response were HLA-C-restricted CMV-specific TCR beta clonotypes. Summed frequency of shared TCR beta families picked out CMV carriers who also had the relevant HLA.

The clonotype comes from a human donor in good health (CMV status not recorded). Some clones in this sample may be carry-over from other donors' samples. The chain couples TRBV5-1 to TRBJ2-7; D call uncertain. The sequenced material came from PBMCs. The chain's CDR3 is CASSFALNEQYF. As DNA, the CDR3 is TGCGCCAGCAGCTTTGCCCTCAACGAGCAGTACTTC.